The clone carrying this T cell receptor (beta chain) was counted only a few times. What it binds is unknown. Data came from immunoSEQ multiplex PCR; TCRdb stores just in-frame clones and leaves some out. Of 85,000 to 100,000 clones listed, around nine tenths are singletons. This sample is drawn from a study of T cell responses to AZD1222 COVID-19 vaccine. Looking at the study overall: The analysis combined second doses at about 4 or about 12 weeks.

The germline V and J ends were trimmed by 1 base and 3 bases, with 13 bases remaining between them. This CDR3 contains 15 residues. Germline lookup yields CDR1 SGHAT and CDR2 FQNNGV. Findings of the study overall: Targets within unmutated variant regions were reportedly found for nearly half of spike-specific TCRs.

The source was peripheral blood, collected on day 0 of AZD1222 vaccination. V usage is TRBV11-2 and J usage is TRBJ2-7; possible D gene TRBD1, 6 bases. The clonotype comes from an adult in good health. The CDR3: CASSLVDSSIYEQYF. The CDR3 region has the DNA TGTGCCAGCAGCTTAGTGGACAGCTCTATCTACGAGCAGTACTTC.